These T cell receptor beta chains were read from a single sample in a study of human T cells and chemical hapten exposure. TCRdb called the RACE reads again in MiXCR, with one record for every CDR3 protein. Of 82,000 or so distinct CDR3 sequences listed, approximately 13% are singletons. The sample consisted of whole blood, taken in connection with sensitization to the hapten diphenylcyclopropenone (DPC). These receptors were taken from a woman aged 50 to 60 with alopecia areata. Some clones in this sample may be carry-over from other donors' samples. Both conserved end residues are part of each CDR3. The D gene is left open where the match is weak. The size entry is marked missing in some rows and otherwise reads once, few, many or a size class.

j_gene	v_gene	d_gene	abundance	CDR3nt	CDR3aa
TRBJ2-7	TRBV29-1	NA	NA	TGCAGCGCTTCGGGGACACGCGGCGAGCAGTACTTC	CSASGTRGEQYF
TRBJ1-6	TRBV10-2	NA	few	TGCGCCAGCCGGGACACTTATAATTCACCCCTCCACTTT	CASRDTYNSPLHF
TRBJ1-2	TRBV12-3/TRBV12-4	NA	NA	TGTGCCAGCAGTCTCGGGACGTCGGTCTACACCTTC	CASSLGTSVYTF
TRBJ2-3	TRBV20-1	TRBD1	NA	TGCAGTGCCGGGGACAGACGGAAAAACACAGATACGCAGTATTTT	CSAGDRRKNTDTQYF
TRBJ2-3	TRBV2	TRBD2	NA	TGTGCCAGCAGGTATAGCGGGAGGGCCGAGAGCACAGATACGCAGTATTTT	CASRYSGRAESTDTQYF
TRBJ2-7	TRBV2	TRBD1	NA	TGTGCCAGCGGGGACAGGGGGAGCTCCTACGAGCAGTACTTC	CASGDRGSSYEQYF
TRBJ1-4	TRBV29-1	NA	NA	TGCAGCGTTCAAGGCAGCTTCGCGGAAAAACTGTTTTTT	CSVQGSFAEKLFF
TRBJ1-1	TRBV20-1	NA	NA	TGCAGTGCCACCACCTTCCAGACTTACTTGAACACTGAAGCTTTCTTT	CSATTFQTYLNTEAFF
TRBJ1-5	TRBV6-5	NA	many	TGTGCCAGCAGTTACTCCCGCGACGGGGGCCTTCAGCCCCAGCATTTT	CASSYSRDGGLQPQHF
TRBJ1-5	TRBV12-3/TRBV12-4	NA	NA	TGTGCCAGCAAGACCGGGGTGACTCAGCCCCAGCATTTT	CASKTGVTQPQHF
TRBJ1-1	TRBV7-9	NA	many	TGTGCCAGCAGACAAACAGGGACCACTGAAGCTTTCTTT	CASRQTGTTEAFF
TRBJ1-1	TRBV25-1	NA	NA	TGTGCCAGCAGTGAGGGGTGGTGGACGAACACTGAAGCTTTCTTT	CASSEGWWTNTEAFF
TRBJ1-5	TRBV20-1	NA	many	TGCAGTGCTAGGGGATTCGACACCCTAGATCAGCCCCAGCATTTT	CSARGFDTLDQPQHF
TRBJ2-7	TRBV5-1	NA	NA	TGCGCCAGCAGCTTGTCCGGGCTCTACGAGCAGTACTTC	CASSLSGLYEQYF
TRBJ2-2	TRBV5-1	NA	NA	TGCGCCAGCAGGCCCGGGACACCGAACACCGGGGAGCTGTTTTTT	CASRPGTPNTGELFF
TRBJ1-1	TRBV18	NA	NA	TGTGCCAGCTCACCGGGGCTCCCGAACACTGAAGCTTTCTTT	CASSPGLPNTEAFF
TRBJ2-3	TRBV30	NA	once	TGTGCCTGGAGCCCGGTTTTGGCCGGAGGTGCAGATACGCAGTATTTT	CAWSPVLAGGADTQYF
TRBJ2-5	TRBV12-3/TRBV12-4	TRBD2	many	TGTGCCAGCAGTTTATCAGGGACTAGCGGGAGAGAGACCCAGTACTTC	CASSLSGTSGRETQYF
TRBJ1-2	TRBV2	TRBD1	many	TGTGCCAGCAGCCTACGGGCCGGGACAGGCCGCTATGGCTACACCTTC	CASSLRAGTGRYGYTF
TRBJ2-7	TRBV20-1	TRBD2	few	TGCAGTGCTCGTACGGTAGCGGGAGGGCCCTCCTACGAGCAGTACTTC	CSARTVAGGPSYEQYF
TRBJ2-7	TRBV12-3/TRBV12-4	NA	few	TGTGCCAGCAGCTTACTAGTCAAACCTTACGAGCAGTACTTC	CASSLLVKPYEQYF
TRBJ2-1	TRBV30	NA	many	TGTGCCTGGAGTGTACGAGGGCCTAAGAATGAGCAGTTCTTC	CAWSVRGPKNEQFF
TRBJ2-3	TRBV20-1	TRBD2	few	TGCAGTGCTAGCATCCTAGCGGGACCCACAGATACGCAGTATTTT	CSASILAGPTDTQYF
TRBJ1-2	TRBV4-2	NA	many	TGTGCCAGCAGCCAAGAGATAGGTTCTAGCGGCTACACCTTC	CASSQEIGSSGYTF
TRBJ2-1	TRBV10-2	NA	NA	TGCGCCAGCAGTGTGGTAAATGAGCAGTTCTTC	CASSVVNEQFF
TRBJ1-5	TRBV6-1	NA	few	TGTGCCAGCAGTGACGACAGTACGAGGCAGCCCCAGCATTTT	CASSDDSTRQPQHF
TRBJ2-5	TRBV11-2	NA	many	TGTGCCAGCAGCTTAGAAGAGACCCAGTACTTC	CASSLEETQYF
TRBJ1-1	TRBV29-1	NA	few	TGCAGCGCATCCCCTGAGGCTTTCTTT	CSASPEAFF
TRBJ2-2	TRBV6-4	TRBD2	many	TGTGCCAGCAGTGCTTCGGGACTAGCAAAAGTCGGGGAGCTGTTTTTT	CASSASGLAKVGELFF
TRBJ1-2	TRBV29-1	TRBD1	NA	TGCAGCGTGCCGGGACAGGGATATGGCTACACCTTC	CSVPGQGYGYTF
TRBJ2-1	TRBV5-5	TRBD1	few	TGTGCCAGCACCCGGACAGGGGCCTCCTACAATGAGCAGTTCTTC	CASTRTGASYNEQFF
TRBJ1-5	TRBV2	NA	few	TGTGCCAGCAGTGAAGCGCGGATTACCGTCTTGGGGAACTTTAGCAATCAGCCCCAGCATTTT	CASSEARITVLGNFSNQPQHF
TRBJ2-2	TRBV29-1	NA	few	TGCAGCGTTGACAGGGGTGGAATCGGGGAGCTGTTTTTT	CSVDRGGIGELFF